The 24 T cell receptor beta chains in this list originate from one sample, sequenced in a study of T cell responses to AZD1222 COVID-19 vaccine (dated by TCRdb to 2020 to 2023). The time point label of this sample denotes: about 28 days (+/-7) after the second vaccine dose. The library was obtained by the immunoSEQ multiplex PCR assay. In its TCRdb copy, this immuneACCESS table keeps in-frame sequences only and misses some clones. Where compared with another copy, unresolved V genes explain less than half of these, and the others have no known cause. For this sample the table gives about 110,000 clones, of which approximately 90% were detected only once. Of the sample, 5% to 8% falls within the top ten clones. The specimen comprised peripheral blood, sampled 28 days after the second AZD1222 dose. Every receptor here comes from an adult who received the AZD1222 COVID-19 vaccine.

This clone showed up just once. The V gene is TRBV4-1, the J gene TRBJ2-1; TRBD2 matches at 9 bases. Per the germline V gene, CDR1 is MGHRA and CDR2 is YSYEKL. The CDR3 loop spans 16 amino acids. V was clipped by 2 bases and J by 2 bases; unmatched bases: 4. The CDR3 region is CASSQKLAGPYNEQFF. Written as DNA, the CDR3 is TGCGCCAGCAGCCAAAAACTAGCGGGCCCCTACAATGAGCAGTTCTTC.

The CDR3, as DNA: TGTGCCAGCAGTTACGAACAGGGTCTAATCAGTGAAAAACTGTTTTTT. It codes for CASSYEQGLISEKLFF. The rearrangement links TRBV6-5 to TRBJ1-4; D might be TRBD1 (6 bases). Looked up from germline, CDR1 is MNHEY and CDR2 is SVGAGI. The CDR3 sequence is 16 residues long. V lost 2 bases and J 7 bases, leaving 17 bases between the germline ends.

The CDR3, as DNA: TGTGCCAGTAGCCCGGGACTGTACAATGAGCAGTTCTTC. Translated, it gives CASSPGLYNEQFF. The chain has TRBV19 and TRBJ2-1; D possibly corresponds to TRBD2 (6 bases). CDR1 LNHDA and CDR2 SQIVND come from the germline V gene (reference sequence). The CDR3 has 13 residues. V gave up 6 bases and J gave up 4 bases, with 10 bases separating them.

The gene calls are TRBV25-1 and TRBJ1-5, with D uncertain. Trimming pared 5 bases from V and 1 base from J, leaving 9 bases between. The germline CDR1 and CDR2 sequences are MGHDK and SYGVNS. This CDR3 has 14 amino acids. CDR3 sequence: CASSPSHSNQPQHF. The CDR3 nucleotides are TGTGCCAGCAGTCCTTCCCACAGCAATCAGCCCCAGCATTTT.

The V and J genes are TRBV7-9 and TRBJ2-4; 8 nucleotides agree with TRBD2. This CDR3 contains 16 residues. Trimming took 4 bases from V and 3 from J; bases not matched to a gene: 8. Germline CDR1 SEHNR, CDR2 FQNEAQ (reference sequence). The CDR3 here is CASSYGGAKVKNIQYF. The CDR3 nucleotides read TGTGCCAGCAGCTACGGGGGGGCCAAGGTCAAAAACATTCAGTACTTC.

This sequence joins TRBV6-5 and TRBJ2-1, with TRBD2 matching 16 bases. With V trimmed by 4 bases and J by 10 bases, 4 bases remained unmatched. Germline lookup yields CDR1 MNHEY and CDR2 SVGAGI. The CDR3 has 15 amino acids. This CDR3 is CASSWGLAGGQEQFF. DNA of the CDR3: TGTGCCAGCAGTTGGGGACTAGCGGGGGGGCAGGAGCAGTTCTTC.

The chain employs TRBV10-3 and TRBJ2-7; the match to TRBD2 covers 11 bases. Per the germline V gene, CDR1 is ENHRY and CDR2 is SYGVKD. V trimming: 4 bases; J trimming: 4 bases; junction bases outside the gene matches: 9. This CDR3 is built from 16 residues. CDR3 sequence: CAISVDSGRAGYEQYF. The CDR3 coding sequence is TGTGCCATCAGTGTGGATAGCGGGAGGGCAGGGTACGAGCAGTACTTC.

The chain recombines TRBV9 with TRBJ1-2, with D possibly TRBD1 on 6 matching bases. CDR1 is SGDLS and CDR2 is YYNGEE in the germline V gene. The V end lost 0 bases, the J end lost 4 bases, and 10 bases lay between the germline ends. CDR3 length equals 14 residues. This chain's CDR3 is CASSVETGTYGYTF. CDR3 in DNA: TGTGCCAGCAGCGTAGAAACAGGGACCTATGGCTACACCTTC.

The chain combines TRBV29-1 with TRBJ1-1; TRBD1 is a possible D gene (5 bases). Trimming removed 6 bases from V and 5 bases from J, with 19 bases in between. The CDR3 is 14 amino acids. Germline V lookup: CDR1 SQVTM, CDR2 ANQGSEA. CDR3 protein: CSVGTRRDVTEAFF. CDR3 nucleotides: TGCAGCGTGGGGACTCGTCGGGATGTTACTGAAGCTTTCTTT.

The chain recombines TRBV12-3 or TRBV12-4 with TRBJ1-2; D gene uncertain. Trimming removed 3 bases from V and 8 bases from J, with 10 bases in between. The CDR3 has 12 residues. The CDR3 DNA sequence: TGTGCCAGCAGTTTTAGTGGAGGAGGCTACACCTTC. It yields the protein CASSFSGGGYTF.

The V and J genes are TRBV4-1 and TRBJ2-7; 8 bases are a match to TRBD1. Germline CDR1 reads MGHRA; CDR2 reads YSYEKL. The CDR3 has 14 residues. J lost 6 bases, V lost 1 base, and 5 bases had no gene match. CDR3 sequence (DNA): TGCGCCAGCAGCCAAGGGACAGGGTTAGGCGAGCAGTACTTC. Encoded protein: CASSQGTGLGEQYF.

The CDR3 DNA is TGTGCCAGCAGACGCGCCGGGACAGTTAGTGCTTTCTTT. Its protein product is CASRRAGTVSAFF. The chain is built from TRBV28 and TRBJ1-1; TRBD1 agrees at 7 bases. Germline CDR1 reads MDHEN; CDR2 reads SYDVKM. The CDR3 has 13 amino acids. With V trimmed by 6 bases and J by 11 bases, 12 bases remained unmatched.

This clone has a handful of counts. The chain links TRBV20-1 to TRBJ2-5, with 7 bases fitting TRBD2. Germline V gene data show CDR1 as DFQATT and CDR2 as SNEGSKA (reference sequence). The J segment lost 5 bases and the V segment lost 3 bases, leaving 6 bases of the junction unmatched. This CDR3 has 13 residues. Written as DNA, the CDR3 is TGCAGTGCTAGTAAGGGAGGGCAGGAGACCCAGTACTTC. Its translation: CSASKGGQETQYF.

The V call is TRBV3-1 (or the pseudogene TRBV3-2), the J call TRBJ2-7; D gene ambiguous. Germline values: CDR1 LGHDT, CDR2 YNNKEL (reference sequence). There are 13 residues in the CDR3. V was trimmed by 5 bases and J by 6 bases, leaving 14 bases between them. In DNA form, the CDR3 reads TGTGCCAGCAGCTTAGACGTAGCTCGCGAGCAGTACTTC. This sequence encodes CASSLDVAREQYF.

The rearrangement joins TRBV7-8 to TRBJ2-7; TRBD1 might be the D (5 bases). From germline, CDR1 is SGHVS and CDR2 FQNEAQ. The CDR3 is 13 amino acids. The V and J ends lost 2 bases and 3 bases respectively, with 8 bases between them. The CDR3 spells CASSLPGFYEQYF. DNA for the CDR3: TGTGCCAGCAGCTTACCAGGGTTCTACGAGCAGTACTTC.

CDR3 sequence: CASSMVMEGHSPLHF. DNA for the CDR3: TGTGCCAGTAGTATGGTAATGGAAGGGCATTCACCCCTCCACTTT. The genes are TRBV19 and TRBJ1-6; D unresolved. Per the germline V gene, CDR1 is LNHDA and CDR2 is SQIVND (reference sequence). The CDR3 totals 15 residues. The V end lost 3 bases, the J end lost 8 bases, and 14 bases lay between the germline ends.

This sequence joins TRBV27 and TRBJ1-2; D not certain. This CDR3 is 13 amino acids long. CDR1 is MNHEY and CDR2 is SMNVEV in the germline V gene (reference sequence). The ends were cut back, 5 bases at V and 8 bases at J, with 15 bases in the middle. The DNA for the CDR3 is TGTGCCAGCAGTCTAACGGCCGGATTGGGCTACACCTTC. It yields the protein CASSLTAGLGYTF.

This sequence joins TRBV7-9 and TRBJ1-3; the D is unclear. CDR1 SEHNR and CDR2 FQNEAQ come from the germline V gene (reference sequence). The CDR3 consists of 12 residues. Trimming shortened V by 6 bases and J by 2 bases, and 5 bases separated the two germline ends. The CDR3 coding sequence is TGTGCCAGCAGTTCCCCTGGAAACACCATATATTTT. Encoded protein: CASSSPGNTIYF.

The V gene is TRBV27, the J gene TRBJ2-1, with 7 bases lining up with TRBD2. The CDR3 loop spans 16 amino acids. In germline, CDR1 is MNHEY, CDR2 SMNVEV (reference sequence). Trimming cost V 5 bases and J 4 bases; bases outside gene matches: 11. The CDR3 sequence: CASSTKLAQQYNEQFF. The CDR3 DNA sequence: TGTGCCAGCAGTACGAAACTAGCGCAACAATACAATGAGCAGTTCTTC.

This chain uses TRBV5-6 with TRBJ1-1, with D uncertain. Trimming stripped 7 bases from V and 4 bases from J, with 20 bases between. The CDR3 totals 15 residues. CDR1 is SGHDT and CDR2 is YYEEEE in the germline V gene. CDR3 protein: CASFLNRGGITEAFF. Written as DNA, the CDR3 is TGTGCCAGCTTCCTCAACCGAGGAGGGATCACTGAAGCTTTCTTT.

The V and J genes are TRBV7-2 and TRBJ2-7; possible D gene TRBD1, 6 bases. CDR1 SGHTA and CDR2 FQGNSA come from the germline V gene. V lost 1 base and J lost 1, with 8 bases in between. The CDR3 consists of 14 residues. The CDR3 DNA follows: TGTGCCAGCAGCTTAGGACAGGAATCCTACGAGCAGTACTTC. It is translated as CASSLGQESYEQYF.

This sequence joins TRBV19 and TRBJ1-2, with D unclear. CDR3 length: 13 residues. Germline V gene sequence: CDR1 LNHDA, CDR2 SQIVND (reference sequence). Trimming shortened V by 5 bases and J by 0 bases, and 7 bases separated the two germline ends. The CDR3 protein is CASSPYTNYGYTF. CDR3 coding DNA: TGTGCCAGTAGTCCGTATACTAACTATGGCTACACCTTC.

V is TRBV28 and J is TRBJ2-3; possible D gene TRBD2, 5 bases. Germline-derived CDR1 and CDR2 are MDHEN and SYDVKM. This CDR3 has 16 amino acids. V was pared by 4 bases and J by 0 bases, with 14 bases between. The CDR3 region is CASSSLLERSTDTQYF. CDR3 DNA: TGTGCCAGCAGTTCCCTACTTGAGCGGAGCACAGATACGCAGTATTTT.

The rearrangement joins TRBV5-1 to TRBJ2-7; no clear D. CDR3 length: 17 amino acids. Germline V lookup: CDR1 SGHRS, CDR2 YFSETQ. Trimming removed 3 bases from V and 2 bases from J, with 21 bases in between. DNA of the CDR3: TGCGCCAGCAGCTCCGACGACCTGACCGCCGCAACCTACGAGCAGTACTTC. Translating gives CASSSDDLTAATYEQYF.